Each of the 12 T cell receptor beta chains below was sequenced from the same sample in a study of shared clonotypes between healthy human individuals. This table comes from immunoSEQ multiplex PCR, and its TCRdb copy is limited to in-frame clones, with some not included. The table shows 1,500,000 or so clones, with over 95% occurring only once. The sequenced sample was naive CD4+ T cells sorted from blood. Noted subset: CD45RA+ positively selected. The receptor source for this set is a young man in good health.

As to this clone: Other DNA sequences in this sample translate to the same CDR3. The chain joins TRBV28 to TRBJ1-2, with 8 bases identical to TRBD1. Germline loops: CDR1 MDHEN, CDR2 SYDVKM. V shed 6 bases, J shed 5 bases, and the junction held 5 bases outside the gene matches. The length of the CDR3 is 13 residues. In DNA, the CDR3 is TGTGCCAGCAGACCGACAGGGGATTATGGCTACACCTTC. Translating it yields CASRPTGDYGYTF.

This chain links TRBV28 with TRBJ2-7; D gene unclear. Germline CDR1 and CDR2: MDHEN and SYDVKM. Trimming shortened V by 8 bases and J by 3 bases, and 8 bases separated the two germline ends. This CDR3 is 11 amino acids long. Here the CDR3 reads CASQTLYEQYF. Here the CDR3 DNA reads TGTGCCAGCCAGACTCTCTACGAGCAGTACTTC.

V gene TRBV5-5 combines with J gene TRBJ1-1; TRBD1 is a possible D gene (5 bases). V lost 4 bases and J lost 0, with 13 bases in between. There are 15 residues in the CDR3. Per the germline V gene, CDR1 is SGHKS and CDR2 is YYEKEE (reference sequence). The CDR3 nucleotides are TGTGCCAGCAGCGCCCCAGGGAAGTTGAACACTGAAGCTTTCTTT. Translation gives CASSAPGKLNTEAFF.

The CDR3: CASSLIRSEKLFF. The CDR3 DNA sequence: TGCGCCAGCAGCCTAATTCGGAGTGAAAAACTGTTTTTT. The chain joins TRBV4-1 to TRBJ1-4; D unclear. The V end was cut by 4 bases, the J end by 7 bases, with 10 bases between. The CDR3 sequence is 13 residues long. Germline CDR1 MGHRA, CDR2 YSYEKL.

This clone came up a few times. The chain is built from TRBV19 and TRBJ2-7; 11 nucleotides line up with TRBD1. V shed 4 bases, J shed 3 bases, and the junction held 5 bases outside the gene matches. There are 15 residues in the CDR3. CDR1 LNHDA and CDR2 SQIVND come from the germline V gene (reference sequence). CDR3 sequence: CASSSPGQGVYEQYF. The CDR3 coding sequence is TGTGCCAGTAGTAGCCCGGGACAGGGGGTCTACGAGCAGTACTTC.

The rearrangement uses TRBV10-1 and TRBJ2-3; D is ambiguous. The CDR3 is 12 residues long. The germline V and J ends were trimmed by 3 bases and 6 bases, with 7 bases remaining between them. Germline loops: CDR1 WNHNN, CDR2 SYGVQD (reference sequence). The CDR3 region has the DNA TGCGCCAGCAGTGAATCGGTGGATACGCAGTATTTT. Its translation is CASSESVDTQYF.

This clone was observed once. This chain uses TRBV14 with TRBJ2-1; D is unclear. Deletions cut 3 bases from V and 0 bases from J, with 6 bases between. CDR1 is SGHDN and CDR2 is FVKESK in the germline V gene. The CDR3 contains 14 residues. CDR3 protein: CASSHLGSYNEQFF. The CDR3 DNA reads as TGTGCCAGCAGCCATCTCGGCTCCTACAATGAGCAGTTCTTC.

V gene TRBV28 combines with J gene TRBJ2-1; possibly TRBD1 for D (5 bases). The V gene's germline CDR1 is MDHEN and CDR2 SYDVKM. Between the trimmed V and J ends, which lost 7 bases and 5 bases, there was a span of 15 bases. This CDR3 region has 14 residues. CDR3 DNA sequence: TGTGCCAGCATAGATAGGGGAAGTAACAATGAGCAGTTCTTC. Translated: CASIDRGSNNEQFF.

The chain recombines TRBV6-1 with TRBJ2-5, with D uncertain. Germline lookup yields CDR1 MNHNS and CDR2 SASEGT. V was clipped by 7 bases and J by 1 base, with 10 bases between them. The CDR3 has 13 amino acids. The CDR3 DNA is TGTGCCAGCAAGTATATCTCCCAAGAGACCCAGTACTTC. Encoded protein: CASKYISQETQYF.

This rearrangement joins TRBV2 to TRBJ2-5; D not certain. V lost 2 bases, J lost 3 bases, and 10 bases lay in between. This CDR3 has 14 residues. Germline V gene data show CDR1 as SNHLY and CDR2 as FYNNEI. CDR3 sequence: CASSERIMEETQYF. In nucleotides, the CDR3 is TGTGCCAGCAGTGAACGGATTATGGAAGAGACCCAGTACTTC.

The chain is built from TRBV20-1 and TRBJ1-1; D remains unclear. The CDR3 has 11 residues. Germline V gene data show CDR1 as DFQATT and CDR2 as SNEGSKA (reference sequence). V was shortened by 0 bases and J by 4 bases, with 3 bases between the two germline ends. CDR3 DNA: TGCAGTGCTAGAGATGCCACTGAAGCTTTCTTT. Encoded protein: CSARDATEAFF.

The rearrangement uses TRBV4-3 and TRBJ1-1, with TRBD1 matching over 7 bases. CDR1 and CDR2 from the germline V gene are LGHNA and YSLEER. The CDR3 is 14 amino acids. Trimming took 1 base from V and 6 from J; bases not matched to a gene: 5. CDR3 residues: CASSQGTGIPEAFF. DNA for the CDR3: TGCGCCAGCAGCCAAGGGACAGGAATCCCTGAAGCTTTCTTT.